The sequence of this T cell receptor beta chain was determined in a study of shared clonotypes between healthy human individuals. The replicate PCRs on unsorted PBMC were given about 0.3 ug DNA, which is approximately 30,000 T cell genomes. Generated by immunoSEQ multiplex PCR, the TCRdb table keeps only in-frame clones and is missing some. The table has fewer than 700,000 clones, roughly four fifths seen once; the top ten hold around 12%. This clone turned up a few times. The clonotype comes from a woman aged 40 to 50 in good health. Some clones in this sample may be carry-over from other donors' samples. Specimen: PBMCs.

This CDR3 reads CASSSGTRLDEQFF. The CDR3 bases are TGTGCCAGCAGCTCGGGGACTAGGTTGGATGAGCAGTTCTTC. The V and J genes are TRBV7-3 and TRBJ2-1; 8 bases map to TRBD2. CDR1 and CDR2 (germline): SGHTA, FQGTGA. With 4 bases clipped from V and 8 bases from J, the junction kept 7 bases outside the gene matches. CDR3 length equals 14 residues.